This passage covers 30 T cell receptor beta chains from one sample sequenced in a study of post-analysis software for immune sequencing data. General observations from the study: Included in a set of five TRBV segments more frequent in patients than controls were TRBV5-6, TRBV5-1 and TRBV20-1.

Tagging with unique molecular identifiers was a feature of the TCR beta cDNA libraries. Each CDR3 protein is one row after TCRdb ran MiXCR on the PCR reads. The data hold about half a million distinct CDR3 sequences, with approximately 46% observed a single time. Their target antigens are unknown. The material sequenced was blood. The source is a girl under 18 with multiple sclerosis.

This clonotype was recorded a few times. The chain couples TRBV29-1 to TRBJ2-5, with a weak D call TRBD2 (5 bases). V dropped 4 bases and J dropped 0 bases, with 9 bases sitting between them. The CDR3 runs to 13 residues. CDR1 and CDR2 (germline): SQVTM, ANQGSEA. CDR3 DNA: TGCAGCGTTGCCGGGATGTACCAAGAGACCCAGTACTTC. This translates into CSVAGMYQETQYF.

V and J are TRBV25-1 and TRBJ2-1, with 11 bases that match TRBD2. The CDR3 is 16 amino acids. V lost 4 bases, J lost 4 bases, and 6 bases stayed unmatched. Germline-derived CDR1 and CDR2 are MGHDK and SYGVNS. The chain's CDR3 is CASSVGTSGMYNEQFF. Written as DNA, the CDR3 is TGTGCCAGCAGTGTGGGGACTAGCGGTATGTACAATGAGCAGTTCTTC.

J is TRBJ2-6 and V is TRBV20-1; the D is unclear. Germline CDR1 and CDR2: DFQATT and SNEGSKA (reference sequence). Trimming left V 7 bases short and J 0 bases short, with 13 bases between. There are 15 residues in the CDR3. The CDR3: CSVSDASSGANVLTF. The CDR3 region has the DNA TGCAGTGTCTCGGACGCGAGCTCTGGGGCCAACGTCCTGACTTTC.

V and J are TRBV6-6 and TRBJ1-5, with D tentatively TRBD1 (5 bases). The CDR3 extends over 15 amino acids. The V gene's germline CDR1 is MNHNY and CDR2 SVGAGI (reference sequence). V lost 0 bases, J lost 4 bases, and 10 bases lay in between. The CDR3 is CASSYSGTGNQPQHF. The CDR3 DNA reads TGTGCCAGCAGTTACTCGGGAACAGGTAATCAGCCCCAGCATTTT.

This clonotype came up a few times. The gene calls are TRBV7-9 and TRBJ2-1; a weak D match, TRBD2 (6 bases). V lost 4 bases, J lost 7 bases, and 17 bases lay in between. CDR1 and CDR2 from the germline V gene are SEHNR and FQNEAQ (reference sequence). The CDR3 length is 15 residues. CDR3 coding DNA: TGTGCCAGCAGCTCTAGGCTAGCGCAAAGAAATGAGCAGTTCTTC. Translating gives CASSSRLAQRNEQFF.

The V call is TRBV4-1, the J call TRBJ2-5; 15 bases are shared with TRBD2. TRBJ2-7 explains the end of the DNA better; the J call may be wrong. CDR1 is MGHRA, CDR2 YSYEKL, per germline. CDR3 length: 18 residues. The CDR3 loop reads CASSQDLGLAGGWSEQYF. In DNA, the CDR3 is TGCGCCAGCAGCCAAGACCTGGGACTAGCGGGAGGTTGGAGCGAGCAGTACTTC.

This clonotype was seen a few times. The chain links TRBV6-5 to TRBJ2-7; TRBD1 matches at 7 bases. V lost 4 bases and J lost 3; bases outside the gene matches: 6. In germline, CDR1 is MNHEY, CDR2 SVGAGI. The length of the CDR3 is 14 residues. DNA for the CDR3: TGTGCCAGCAGTTTAGACAGGGCACTCTACGAGCAGTACTTC. Its protein product is CASSLDRALYEQYF.

V and J are TRBV28 and TRBJ1-2, with 8 bases aligning to TRBD1. Trimming at V came to 5 bases and at J to 3 bases, leaving 5 bases not matched to a gene. CDR1 is MDHEN and CDR2 is SYDVKM in the germline V gene. There are 14 residues in the CDR3. CDR3 amino acids: CASSLPRGHYGYTF. The DNA of the CDR3 is TGTGCCAGCAGTCTCCCCAGGGGGCACTATGGCTACACCTTC.

V is TRBV6-1 and J is TRBJ1-2; unclear D gene. Germline V CDR1 and CDR2: MNHNS, SASEGT. V shed 5 bases and J shed 4 bases, with 8 bases lying between them. CDR3 length equals 12 residues. Written as DNA, the CDR3 is TGTGCCAGCAGTCTACAAATCTATGGCTACACCTTC. Its protein is CASSLQIYGYTF.

This clonotype was counted a few times. This sequence joins TRBV7-9 and TRBJ2-1, with 7 nucleotides matching TRBD2. The CDR3 extends over 15 amino acids. Germline V gene data show CDR1 as SEHNR and CDR2 as FQNEAQ (reference sequence). J gave up 9 bases and V 4 bases, and 12 bases lay outside the gene matches. The CDR3 sequence is CASSSRAGLIVEQFF. CDR3 sequence (DNA): TGTGCCAGCAGCTCGAGAGCGGGACTTATTGTTGAGCAGTTCTTC.

V usage is TRBV3-1 and J usage is TRBJ2-2, with TRBD1 as a possible D gene (6 bases). Germline CDR1 and CDR2: LGHDT and YNNKEL (reference sequence). This CDR3 region has 11 residues. The V and J ends lost 8 bases and 6 bases respectively, with 7 bases between them. This CDR3 is CASGGSGELFF. CDR3 coding DNA: TGTGCCAGCGGGGGCTCCGGGGAGCTGTTTTTT.

This clonotype was counted between two and nine times. This rearrangement joins TRBV20-1 to TRBJ2-1; no reliable D call. The CDR3 totals 15 residues. Trimming took off 1 base at V and 6 bases at J, with 16 bases between the two ends. Germline CDR1 DFQATT, CDR2 SNEGSKA (reference sequence). CDR3 sequence (DNA): TGCAGTGCTAGAGGTCGACCTTTGTTGTCCAATGAGCAGTTCTTC. It encodes CSARGRPLLSNEQFF.

In its sample, this clonotype was seen once. V is TRBV7-9 and J is TRBJ2-1, with TRBD1 as a possible D gene (6 bases). The V end was cut by 3 bases, the J end by 3 bases, with 12 bases between. Per germline, CDR1 SEHNR and CDR2 FQNEAQ (reference sequence). The CDR3 runs to 15 residues. CDR3 coding DNA: TGTGCCAGCAGCTTGGCGACAGGTCTCTACAATGAGCAGTTCTTC. Translating gives CASSLATGLYNEQFF.

The sample holds a few counts of this clonotype. The CDR3 DNA sequence: TGTGCCAGCAGTTTGACCCCTCAATACAACAATGAGCAGTACTTC. Its protein is CASSLTPQYNNEQYF. The chain links TRBV27 to TRBJ2-7; D gene unclear. The CDR3 totals 15 residues. CDR1 and CDR2 (germline): MNHEY, SMNVEV (reference sequence). Trimming left V 3 bases short and J 7 bases short, with 19 bases between.

This clonotype was seen a handful of times. The chain combines TRBV28 with TRBJ2-7; D possibly corresponds to TRBD1 (6 bases). The length of the CDR3 is 13 residues. The V gene lost 5 bases and the J gene lost 4 bases, with 12 bases spanning the gap. Germline assignment: CDR1 MDHEN and CDR2 SYDVKM. The CDR3, as DNA: TGTGCCAGCAGTGAAGGACAGAAATACGAGCAGTACTTC. This sequence encodes CASSEGQKYEQYF.

The chain is built from TRBV24-1 and TRBJ2-7; D is possibly TRBD2 (6 bases). The CDR3 is 15 amino acids. Germline V gene sequence: CDR1 KGHDR, CDR2 SFDVKD. Deletions cut 2 bases from V and 2 bases from J, with 12 bases between. CDR3 region: CATSDSSEPTYEQYF. The CDR3 DNA sequence: TGTGCCACCAGTGATTCTAGCGAGCCGACCTACGAGCAGTACTTC.

This clonotype was observed a few times. The chain couples TRBV7-6 to TRBJ2-3; maybe TRBD2 (5 bases). The CDR3 extends over 15 amino acids. Trimming removed 5 bases at V and 2 bases at J, with 14 bases between. Per the germline V gene, CDR1 is SGHVS and CDR2 is FNYEAQ. The CDR3 loop reads CASSRGAAVTDTQYF. For the CDR3, the DNA is TGTGCCAGCAGCCGTGGAGCAGCGGTCACAGATACGCAGTATTTT.

Remarks on this clonotype: One junction end disagrees with the germline gene, perhaps due to a read error. The chain links TRBV4-2 to TRBJ2-5; D is uncertain. CDR3 length: 13 residues. Germline V CDR1 and CDR2: LGHNA, YNFKEQ. The CDR3 sequence is CASSQGPPETQYF. The CDR3, as DNA: TGTGCCAGTAGCCAAGGACCCCCGGAGACCCAGTACTTC.

This chain links TRBV12-3 or TRBV12-4 with TRBJ2-5; tentative D call: TRBD2 (6 bases). V lost 8 bases and J lost 4, with 14 bases in between. The CDR3 spans 13 residues. CDR3 in amino acids: CASAADYLETQYF. The CDR3, as DNA: TGTGCCAGCGCTGCGGACTACCTAGAGACCCAGTACTTC.

There are a few counts of this clonotype. Sequence at one end of the junction differs from germline and may be a read error. The chain couples TRBV5-6 to TRBJ2-3; D gene uncertain. This CDR3 is built from 12 residues. Per the germline V gene, CDR1 is SGHDT and CDR2 is YYEEEE. The CDR3 protein is CASSFVTDTQYF. The DNA for the CDR3 is TGTGCTAGCAGCTTCGTGACAGATACGCAGTATTTT.

The chain recombines TRBV6-5 with TRBJ2-5; 7 bases are a match to TRBD2. The germline gives CDR1 MNHEY, CDR2 SVGAGI. V trimming: 1 base; J trimming: 5 bases; junction bases outside the gene matches: 4. This CDR3 comprises 14 residues. CDR3: CASSYWGGGETQYF. In DNA form, the CDR3 reads TGTGCCAGCAGTTACTGGGGGGGAGGGGAGACCCAGTACTTC.

The chain uses TRBV5-1 and TRBJ1-1; D unclear. The CDR3 runs 16 residues. Trimming took off 1 base at V and 4 bases at J, with 17 bases between the two ends. Germline V lookup: CDR1 SGHRS, CDR2 YFSETQ. In nucleotides, the CDR3 is TGCGCCAGCAGCTTGACCGGAGGGCAGCCTAGCACTGAAGCTTTCTTT. This translates into CASSLTGGQPSTEAFF.

This rearrangement joins TRBV5-6 to TRBJ1-4, with D maybe TRBD1 (6 bases). The CDR3 is made up of 16 amino acids. V was cut by 0 bases and J by 5 bases, with 14 bases left in between. Germline assignment: CDR1 SGHDT and CDR2 YYEEEE. The CDR3 protein is CASSLAAGAINEKLFF. The CDR3 DNA reads as TGTGCCAGCAGCTTGGCGGCAGGGGCCATCAATGAAAAACTGTTTTTT.

The V gene is TRBV27, the J gene TRBJ1-5; D possibly corresponds to TRBD1 (5 bases). V lost 6 bases, J lost 2 bases, and 14 bases lay in between. Germline V gene data show CDR1 as MNHEY and CDR2 as SMNVEV (reference sequence). This CDR3 is built from 15 residues. The CDR3 protein is CASSPGRGGNQPQHF. In nucleotides, the CDR3 is TGTGCCAGCAGCCCCGGGAGGGGAGGCAATCAGCCCCAGCATTTT.

This clonotype was seen only a few times. The gene calls are TRBV3-1 and TRBJ2-1; D call uncertain. The length of the CDR3 is 13 residues. The V and J ends lost 0 bases and 12 bases respectively, with 12 bases between them. Germline V gene data show CDR1 as LGHDT and CDR2 as YNNKEL (reference sequence). As DNA, the CDR3 is TGTGCCAGCAGCCAAGACCCAGCTCTTGGGCAGTTCTTC. It yields the protein CASSQDPALGQFF.

V and J are TRBV7-9 and TRBJ2-2; D gene uncertain. From germline, CDR1 is SEHNR and CDR2 FQNEAQ (reference sequence). The CDR3 runs 15 residues. V was clipped by 4 bases and J by 7 bases, with 16 bases between them. The CDR3 sequence is CASSSWIGAIGELFF. CDR3 bases: TGTGCCAGCAGCTCATGGATCGGAGCGATCGGGGAGCTGTTTTTT.

This clonotype was detected a few times. The chain recombines TRBV7-8 with TRBJ2-7; the match to TRBD1 covers 11 bases. CDR1 and CDR2 (germline): SGHVS, FQNEAQ. CDR3 length equals 15 residues. Trimming cost V 6 bases and J 2 bases; bases outside gene matches: 6. The CDR3 reads CASSHGTGGTYEQYF. The DNA of the CDR3 is TGTGCCAGCAGTCACGGGACAGGGGGTACCTACGAGCAGTACTTC.

The chain carries TRBV28 and TRBJ2-3; 9 bases match TRBD2. Germline V CDR1 and CDR2: MDHEN, SYDVKM. The CDR3 sequence is 18 residues long. The junction had 15 bases not matched to a gene; V was cut back by 3 bases and J by 5 bases. The CDR3 bases are TGTGCCAGCAGTTTCCCGTGGGCGACTAGCGGCGGGGGAGATACGCAGTATTTT. It encodes CASSFPWATSGGGDTQYF.

The chain carries TRBV7-2 and TRBJ2-7, with 7 nucleotides matching TRBD2. V lost 3 bases, J lost 0 bases, and 14 bases stayed unmatched. CDR1 and CDR2 (germline): SGHTA, FQGNSA. The CDR3 consists of 18 residues. CDR3 DNA sequence: TGTGCCAGCAGCTTCGCGTCGGGGCTAGCGGAAACCTCCTACGAGCAGTACTTC. The encoded protein is CASSFASGLAETSYEQYF.

This clonotype has just a few counts. The chain joins TRBV5-1 to TRBJ2-7, with 10 nucleotides matching TRBD2. This CDR3 has 14 residues. The germline V gene has CDR1 SGHRS and CDR2 YFSETQ. V was clipped by 3 bases and J by 6 bases; unmatched bases: 6. The CDR3 DNA sequence: TGCGCCAGCAGCTCGTCTAGCGGGAGACGCGAGCAGTACTTC. Translating gives CASSSSSGRREQYF.